This T cell receptor (beta chain) was sequenced for a study of blood T cell repertoires in COVID-19. Study background: From the United States, Italy and Spain came samples of acute and convalescent COVID-19. Sample material is recorded as cDNA or gDNA derived from T cells, B-cell-depleted T cells, or PBMCs.

Clones were read by immunoSEQ multiplex PCR, and TCRdb kept only the in-frame ones, dropping some. The sample lists approximately 170,000 clones, roughly 80% occurring once. Enrolled during active infection, Seattle patients were then followed longitudinally. The CDR3 runs to 16 residues. Between the trimmed V and J ends, which lost 0 bases and 3 bases, there was a span of 14 bases. Per the germline V gene, CDR1 is LNHNV and CDR2 is YYDKDF (reference sequence). The chain combines TRBV15 with TRBJ1-2; possibly TRBD1 for D (5 bases). The source of this sequence is a woman between 70 and 85 years old with COVID-19, enrolled during active disease. Material for sequencing was peripheral blood. The CDR3 DNA reads TGTGCCACCAGCAGAGATCTCGTGGGGGGGGACTATGGCTACACCTTC. Encoded protein: CATSRDLVGGDYGYTF. Combining the CDR3 with reference TRBV15 and TRBJ1-2 gives the whole variable domain DAMVIQNPRYQVTQFGKPVTLSCSQTLNHNVMYWYQQKSSQAPKLLFHYYDKDFNNEADTPDNFQSRRPNTSFCFLDIRSPGLGDTAMYLCATSRDLVGGDYGYTFGSGTRLTVV.